A selection of T cell receptor beta chains follows, all from one sample in a study of control samples from healthy donors and cancer patients. Clones were read by immunoSEQ multiplex PCR, and TCRdb kept only the in-frame ones, dropping some. The sample has about 120,000 clones, just over 90% seen once. Input material: PBMCs. The source is a man over 45 with head and neck cancer. The CDR3 runs from the conserved cysteine through the conserved F or W. D genes are given only for firm matches. The size entry is marked missing in some rows and otherwise reads once, few, many or a size class.

>TRBJ1-2|.|.|TRBV28
CASSLNFGRRGYTF
TGTGCCAGCAGTTTAAACTTCGGGCGGAGGGGCTACACCTTC
>TRBJ2-3|.|.|TRBV2
CASSVGRSTDTQYF
TGTGCCAGCAGTGTTGGCAGGAGCACAGATACGCAGTATTTT
>TRBJ2-5|.|TRBD2|TRBV3-1/TRBV3-2
CASSLRTSGGETQYF
TGTGCCAGCAGCTTAAGGACTAGCGGGGGAGAGACCCAGTACTTC
>TRBJ2-5|.|.|TRBV11-2
CASSPDPRGTQYF
TGTGCCAGCAGCCCGGACCCCAGGGGGACCCAGTACTTC
>TRBJ2-2|.|.|TRBV12-3/TRBV12-4
CASRSYTGELFF
TGTGCCAGCAGATCTTACACCGGGGAGCTGTTTTTT
>TRBJ1-5|.|.|TRBV9
CASSVGVANQPQHF
TGTGCCAGCAGCGTAGGAGTAGCAAATCAGCCCCAGCATTTT
>TRBJ2-3|.|TRBD2|TRBV9
CASSVGTGLATDTQYF
TGTGCCAGCAGCGTAGGAACTGGACTAGCCACAGATACGCAGTATTTT
>TRBJ2-2|.|.|TRBV24-1
CALPPRAGSGELFF
TGTGCACTCCCCCCGAGGGCCGGGTCAGGGGAGCTGTTTTTT
>TRBJ2-2|.|TRBD2|TRBV4-3
CASSQDPWMAGGSTGELFF
TGCGCCAGCAGCCAAGATCCCTGGATGGCAGGCGGGAGCACCGGGGAGCTGTTTTTT
>TRBJ1-1|.|TRBD1|TRBV24-1
CATSALGTGVPTEAFF
TGTGCCACCAGTGCCCTAGGGACAGGGGTTCCAACTGAAGCTTTCTTT
>TRBJ2-7|once|.|TRBV14
CASSPRMTRGEQYF
TGTGCCAGCAGCCCCCGGATGACCAGGGGAGAGCAGTACTTC
>TRBJ2-1|.|TRBD2|TRBV9
CASSASLAGYGSYNEQFF
TGTGCCAGCAGCGCCAGTCTAGCGGGGTATGGCTCCTACAATGAGCAGTTCTTC
>TRBJ2-2|.|TRBD1|TRBV27
CASSSWTGPATGELFF
TGTGCCAGCAGTTCCTGGACAGGCCCGGCAACCGGGGAGCTGTTTTTT
>TRBJ1-5|.|.|TRBV27
CASSQGVGEQPQHF
TGTGCCAGCAGTCAAGGGGTGGGGGAACAGCCCCAGCATTTT
>TRBJ1-5|.|TRBD1|TRBV7-3
CASSLTGARDRGFSNQPQHF
TGTGCCAGCAGCTTAACGGGTGCCCGGGACAGGGGGTTTAGCAATCAGCCCCAGCATTTT
>TRBJ1-1|.|.|TRBV6-2/TRBV6-3
CASSFNREGIMNTEAFF
TGTGCCAGCAGTTTCAACAGGGAGGGAATCATGAACACTGAAGCTTTCTTT
>TRBJ1-1|.|TRBD1|TRBV11-3
CASSLGTGGRNTEAFF
TGTGCCAGCAGCCTCGGGACAGGGGGGAGGAACACTGAAGCTTTCTTT
>TRBJ1-2|.|.|TRBV18
CASSPPIRANYGYTF
TGTGCCAGCTCACCACCTATCAGGGCAAACTATGGCTACACCTTC
>TRBJ1-4|.|.|TRBV5-1
CASSLSSGTWGVTTNEKLFF
TGCGCCAGCAGCTTAAGTTCCGGGACATGGGGGGTGACAACTAATGAAAAACTGTTTTTT
>TRBJ1-2|.|TRBD1|TRBV11-2
CASSLDRGSYGYTF
TGTGCCAGCAGCTTAGACAGGGGGTCTTATGGCTACACCTTC
>TRBJ2-7|.|.|TRBV10-3
CAISRSSYEQYF
TGTGCCATCAGCCGAAGCTCCTACGAGCAGTACTTC
>TRBJ1-1|.|.|TRBV9
CASSVGWLNTEAFF
TGTGCCAGCAGCGTAGGATGGCTGAACACTGAAGCTTTCTTT
>TRBJ1-1|.|.|TRBV5-1
CASSLGPSTTEAFF
TGCGCCAGCAGCTTGGGGCCCTCTACCACTGAAGCTTTCTTT
>TRBJ2-1|.|TRBD2|TRBV5-1
CASSPGLAAYNEQFF
TGCGCCAGCAGCCCCGGGCTAGCGGCCTACAATGAGCAGTTCTTC